This is a list of T cell receptor beta chains from one sample in a study of cytomegalovirus exposure and HLA in healthy donors. Only in-frame clones appear in the TCRdb table, and some are missing; sequencing was by immunoSEQ multiplex PCR. In the table there are 100,000 to 150,000 clones, 65% to 90% of which are singletons. Sequencing input: PBMCs. The receptor set was obtained from a girl aged 2 to 10 in good health and CMV-seronegative. CDR3s include the opening cysteine and the closing phenylalanine or tryptophan. Fields, in order: CDR3 length, D gene, V gene, J gene, clone size, CDR3 DNA, CDR3 protein. The D gene is left open where the match is weak. The size field is filled for only some rows; it gives once, few, many or a size class.

12	NA	TRBV30	TRBJ1-1	NA	TGTGCCTGGAGTAGCCGGGGGACTGAAGCTTTCTTT	CAWSSRGTEAFF
17	TRBD2	TRBV19	TRBJ2-2	NA	TGTGCCAGTAGTATAGCAAGACTAGCGGGAGGCCTCGGGGAGCTGTTTTTT	CASSIARLAGGLGELFF
14	NA	TRBV5-1	TRBJ1-5	NA	TGCGCCAGCAGCTTGGAGGTTGGAGGTCAGCCCCAGCATTTT	CASSLEVGGQPQHF
13	NA	TRBV7-7	TRBJ2-3	NA	TGTGCCAGCAGCTCTCTAGTCACAGATACGCAGTATTTT	CASSSLVTDTQYF
15	NA	TRBV7-9	TRBJ2-3	NA	TGTGCCAGCAGCTTATCGTCGGTTCCCACAGATACGCAGTATTTT	CASSLSSVPTDTQYF
14	NA	TRBV11-2	TRBJ2-5	NA	TGTGCCAGCAGCTCGACAATAGGGGGAGAGACCCAGTACTTC	CASSSTIGGETQYF
15	NA	TRBV19	TRBJ1-2	NA	TGTGCCAGTAACACAGACAGGATCATTAACTATGGCTACACCTTC	CASNTDRIINYGYTF
13	NA	TRBV25-1	TRBJ2-7	few	TGTGCCAGCAGTGACAACACCGACTACGAGCAGTACTTC	CASSDNTDYEQYF
16	NA	TRBV4-3	TRBJ1-2	NA	TGCGCCAGCAGCCAGGAGATTTACCCTCTGGGCTATGGCTACACCTTC	CASSQEIYPLGYGYTF
13	NA	TRBV18	TRBJ1-4	few	TGTGCCAGCTCGCAAGGTATCGGGGAAAAACTGTTTTTT	CASSQGIGEKLFF
13	NA	TRBV6-1	TRBJ1-2	NA	TGTGCCAGCAGTATACAGACAAACTATGGCTACACCTTC	CASSIQTNYGYTF
14	TRBD1	TRBV5-4	TRBJ1-2	NA	TGTGCCAGCAGCTTGGGGCAGGGGGACCCCGGCTACACCTTC	CASSLGQGDPGYTF
15	NA	TRBV27	TRBJ2-1	NA	TGTGCCAGCAGTTTTGGGCTGGGCTCCTACAATGAGCAGTTCTTC	CASSFGLGSYNEQFF
12	TRBD2	TRBV7-8	TRBJ2-3	NA	TGTGCCAGCCGTAGCGGGAGGGATACGCAGTATTTT	CASRSGRDTQYF
14	TRBD2	TRBV10-2	TRBJ2-2	NA	TGCGCCAGCAACCAGCGGGAGTACACCGGGGAGCTGTTTTTT	CASNQREYTGELFF
16	NA	TRBV7-7	TRBJ2-2	NA	TGTGCCAGCAGCTCTAAGGGACAACCGAACACCGGGGAGCTGTTTTTT	CASSSKGQPNTGELFF
18	TRBD2	TRBV13	TRBJ2-1	NA	TGTGCCAGCAGCTTAGGCCCCCTAGCGGGAGAGGGTGGCTATGAGCAGTTCTTC	CASSLGPLAGEGGYEQFF
13	NA	TRBV6-5	TRBJ2-7	NA	TGTGCCAGCAGTTCAAGAGGACTGGATCTTTATTACTTC	CASSSRGLDLYYF
15	TRBD1	TRBV28	TRBJ1-4	NA	TGTGCCAGCAGAAACAGGGGGGTGACTAATGAAAAACTGTTTTTT	CASRNRGVTNEKLFF
12	NA	TRBV28	TRBJ2-7	NA	TGTGCCAGCGGCCTTTACAGGGACGAGCAGTACTTC	CASGLYRDEQYF
13	TRBD2	TRBV7-7	TRBJ2-3	once	TGTGCCAGCAGCCCTAGGGAGGGCCAGGGGCAGTATTTT	CASSPREGQGQYF
14	NA	TRBV11-2	TRBJ2-1	NA	TGTGCCAGCAGCTTGGCCGAGACTAGGAATGAGCAGTTCTTC	CASSLAETRNEQFF
16	NA	TRBV4-1	TRBJ1-4	few	TGCGCCAGCAGCCCAGACGGGGGGGACGTGGGTGAAAAACTGTTTTTT	CASSPDGGDVGEKLFF
14	NA	TRBV29-1	TRBJ2-7	NA	TGCAGCGCTGTCGGACAGTTGAGCTCCTACGAGCAGTACTTC	CSAVGQLSSYEQYF
15	TRBD1	TRBV16	TRBJ1-3	NA	TGTGCCAGCAGCCTGGGACAGTTCTCTGGAAACACCATATATTTT	CASSLGQFSGNTIYF
13	NA	TRBV2	TRBJ1-2	few	TGTGCCAGTCCCCCCCTGCGGGGAGATCGCTACACCTTC	CASPPLRGDRYTF
15	NA	TRBV7-9	TRBJ1-4	few	TGTGCCAGCAGCTTAGGACGGAGGGATGATGAAAAACTGTTTTTT	CASSLGRRDDEKLFF
14	NA	TRBV5-6	TRBJ2-7	NA	TGTGCCAGCAGCAGGGGACATAGTACCGACGAGCAGTACTTC	CASSRGHSTDEQYF
17	NA	TRBV7-6	TRBJ2-1	NA	TGTGCCAGCAGCGCCCAGGTGTCTGGGGCGCTGTTCAGTGAGCAGTTCTTC	CASSAQVSGALFSEQFF
13	TRBD1	TRBV6-6	TRBJ2-5	NA	TGTGCCAGCAGTCGGGACAGGGAAGAGACCCAGTACTTC	CASSRDREETQYF
13	NA	TRBV7-9	TRBJ1-1	NA	TGTGCCAGCAGCTCCTTACAGAACACTGAAGCTTTCTTT	CASSSLQNTEAFF
18	TRBD1	TRBV6-1	TRBJ2-3	few	TGTGCCAGCAGTGAAGTCCCTCTGGGGACAGGGAACACAGATACGCAGTATTTT	CASSEVPLGTGNTDTQYF
15	TRBD1	TRBV27	TRBJ2-7	NA	TGTGCCAGCAGTATACAGGGGGCGCTTTTCTACGAGCAGTACTTC	CASSIQGALFYEQYF
17	TRBD1	TRBV4-3	TRBJ1-2	NA	TGCGCCAGCAGCCCCACGCCCTCCCGACAGGGGGGCTATGGCTACACCTTC	CASSPTPSRQGGYGYTF
15	TRBD1	TRBV7-8	TRBJ1-3	NA	TGTGCCAGCAGCTCTGGACAGGACTCTGGAAACACCATATATTTT	CASSSGQDSGNTIYF
18	TRBD2	TRBV30	TRBJ2-7	NA	TGTGCCTGGAGTCGTACTAGGACTAGCGGGGGGGGTCCCGGCGAGCAGTACTTC	CAWSRTRTSGGGPGEQYF
15	NA	TRBV11-2	TRBJ1-1	NA	TGTGCCAGCAGCTTTGGCGACAGGCTGAACACTGAAGCTTTCTTT	CASSFGDRLNTEAFF
15	TRBD1	TRBV6-5	TRBJ2-1	NA	TGTGCCAGCAGTTACCAGGGGGCGCTGGGTAATGAGCAGTTCTTC	CASSYQGALGNEQFF
17	TRBD1	TRBV7-2	TRBJ2-3	NA	TGTGCCAGCAGCTTAGTAACCTCAGGGGGCGGCACAGATACGCAGTATTTT	CASSLVTSGGGTDTQYF
15	NA	TRBV5-4	TRBJ1-2	few	TGTGCCAGCAGCTTGGATCCAGGGGAGTCCTATGGCTACACCTTC	CASSLDPGESYGYTF
16	TRBD1	TRBV25-1	TRBJ1-3	NA	TGTGCCAGCAGTGACGACAGGGGGTTCGGTGGAAACACCATATATTTT	CASSDDRGFGGNTIYF
15	TRBD2	TRBV25-1	TRBJ2-7	few	TGTGCCAGCATTTCCGGACTAGCGGGAAGTGGCGAGCAGTACTTC	CASISGLAGSGEQYF